These T cell receptor beta chains were read from a single sample in a study of T-cell reconstitution after alpha-beta-depleted transplantation in children. MiXCR was run by TCRdb on the PCR reads, yielding one entry per CDR3 protein. The sample has about 290,000 distinct CDR3 sequences, over 9.5% seen once. This specimen consisted of PBMCs, obtained before TCRalphabeta/CD19-depleted stem cell transplant. These TCRs come from a boy under two years old with acute myeloid leukemia, due to receive a stem cell transplant. CDR3s include the opening cysteine and the closing phenylalanine or tryptophan. Each record gives: D gene, V gene, clone size, J gene, CDR3 protein, CDR3 DNA. A D gene is named only where the DNA matches it firmly. Rows give clone size only sometimes, using once, few, many, or a class for an expanded clone.

>-|TRBV7-6|many|TRBJ2-7
CASSPAWGRSYEQYF
TGTGCCAGCAGCCCCGCCTGGGGACGGTCCTACGAGCAGTACTTC
>-|TRBV19|-|TRBJ2-1
CASTEIWGSYNEQFF
TGTGCCAGTACCGAAATATGGGGATCCTACAATGAGCAGTTCTTC
>TRBD2|TRBV5-1|many|TRBJ2-5
CASSLVTSGSQETQYF
TGCGCCAGCAGCTTGGTAACTAGCGGCTCTCAAGAGACCCAGTACTTC
>-|TRBV9|-|TRBJ1-6
CASSVSGSPLHF
TGTGCCAGCAGCGTATCGGGATCACCCCTCCACTTT
>-|TRBV3-1|many|TRBJ1-6
CASSPPDSSSPLHF
TGTGCCAGCAGCCCTCCTGACAGTTCTTCACCCCTCCACTTT
>TRBD2|TRBV3-1|-|TRBJ2-3
CASSLRGDFTDTQYF
TGTGCCAGCAGCCTGCGGGGGGACTTCACAGATACGCAGTATTTT
>TRBD1|TRBV9|few|TRBJ2-5
CASSVDARRDSQETQYF
TGTGCCAGCAGCGTAGATGCTAGAAGGGACAGTCAAGAGACCCAGTACTTC
>-|TRBV30|many|TRBJ1-2
CAWTGNYGYTF
TGTGCCTGGACTGGGAACTATGGCTACACCTTC
>TRBD2|TRBV27|many|TRBJ2-2
CASSFLPIAGFTGELFF
TGTGCCAGCAGTTTTCTCCCTATAGCGGGTTTCACCGGGGAGCTGTTTTTT
>-|TRBV6-5|many|TRBJ1-6
CASSYSRAGNSPLHF
TGTGCCAGCAGTTACTCCCGTGCAGGGAATTCACCCCTCCACTTT
>TRBD1|TRBV12-3/TRBV12-4|few|TRBJ2-7
CASSFAPTGSSYEQYF
TGTGCCAGCAGTTTCGCCCCGACAGGGAGCTCCTACGAGCAGTACTTC
>-|TRBV18|many|TRBJ1-5
CASSPGPNPNQPQHF
TGTGCCAGCTCACCAGGGCCAAATCCAAATCAGCCCCAGCATTTT
>-|TRBV19|many|TRBJ1-5
CASGSTGRWGQPQHF
TGTGCCAGTGGCTCTACAGGGAGATGGGGTCAGCCCCAGCATTTT
>TRBD1|TRBV28|-|TRBJ1-5
CASSPRSGGSNQPQHF
TGTGCCAGCAGCCCGCGGTCAGGGGGGAGCAATCAGCCCCAGCATTTT
>-|TRBV20-1|many|TRBJ1-2
CSARPTGANYGYTF
TGCAGTGCTAGGCCGACGGGAGCTAACTATGGCTACACCTTC
>TRBD1|TRBV5-1|many|TRBJ1-2
CASSLVRDRGDYGYTF
TGCGCCAGCAGCTTGGTCCGGGACAGGGGTGACTATGGCTACACCTTC
>-|TRBV5-1|many|TRBJ1-1
CASSLGKEAFF
TGCGCCAGCAGCTTGGGGAAGGAGGCTTTCTTT
>TRBD2|TRBV7-9|many|TRBJ2-1
CASSSRGTSGGVVGSYNEQFF
TGTGCCAGCAGCTCCCGCGGGACTAGCGGGGGGGTCGTTGGGTCCTACAATGAGCAGTTCTTC
>TRBD2|TRBV7-3|-|TRBJ2-3
CASSLVAGDSTDTQYF
TGTGCCAGCAGCTTAGTAGCGGGGGACAGCACAGATACGCAGTATTTT
>TRBD1|TRBV20-1|many|TRBJ2-3
CSANYRGTDTQYF
TGCAGTGCTAATTACAGGGGCACGGATACGCAGTATTTT
>-|TRBV28|few|TRBJ1-2
CASSLSQGTYYGYTF
TGTGCCAGCAGTTTATCGCAGGGGACCTACTATGGCTACACCTTC
>TRBD1|TRBV2|many|TRBJ2-5
CAITQGEGETQYF
TGTGCCATCACACAGGGGGAAGGAGAGACCCAGTACTTC
>-|TRBV5-1|many|TRBJ1-1
CASSLASYRVDLNTEAFF
TGCGCCAGCAGCTTGGCTTCTTACAGGGTGGACCTGAACACTGAAGCTTTCTTT
>TRBD1|TRBV12-5|-|TRBJ1-5
CATSKGQGIYSNQPQHF
TGTGCCACCAGCAAAGGACAGGGGATATATAGCAATCAGCCCCAGCATTTT
>-|TRBV14|few|TRBJ2-3
CASSRGRGVDTQYF
TGTGCCAGCAGCCGGGGCCGGGGTGTGGATACGCAGTATTTT
>-|TRBV5-1|many|TRBJ2-5
CASSLGQGVFQTQYF
TGCGCCAGCAGCTTGGGTCAAGGGGTATTTCAGACCCAGTACTTC
>-|TRBV12-3/TRBV12-4|many|TRBJ2-4
CASRFQGNIQYF
TGTGCCAGCAGGTTCCAGGGTAACATTCAGTACTTC
>TRBD1|TRBV5-5|many|TRBJ2-5
CASSGTGLQETQYF
TGTGCCAGCAGCGGGACAGGTCTCCAAGAGACCCAGTACTTC
>-|TRBV12-3/TRBV12-4|many|TRBJ2-5
CASSLPPSAAYQETQYF
TGTGCCAGCAGTTTACCCCCCTCGGCAGCTTACCAAGAGACCCAGTACTTC
>TRBD1|TRBV6-1|-|TRBJ1-5
CASSTRTGNQPQHF
TGTGCCAGCAGTACCCGGACAGGGAATCAGCCCCAGCATTTT
>-|TRBV4-1|-|TRBJ2-7
CASSHGGHLSSYEQYF
TGCGCCAGCAGCCATGGGGGACACTTGAGCTCCTACGAGCAGTACTTC
>TRBD1|TRBV27|many|TRBJ2-7
CASSRVTGQGPFYEQYF
TGTGCCAGCAGTCGCGTGACGGGACAGGGCCCTTTCTACGAGCAGTACTTC
>-|TRBV11-2|many|TRBJ2-7
CACSGTAYEQYF
TGTGCCTGCAGCGGGACAGCCTACGAGCAGTACTTC
>-|TRBV27|few|TRBJ1-2
CASSLSGTNYGYTF
TGTGCCAGCAGTTTATCCGGGACCAACTATGGCTACACCTTC
>-|TRBV11-2|many|TRBJ2-5
CASSLVGVEETQYF
TGTGCCAGCAGCTTAGTAGGGGTTGAAGAGACCCAGTACTTC
>-|TRBV29-1|many|TRBJ1-3
CSALIGSRTGNTIYF
TGCAGCGCTCTGATTGGGTCGAGAACTGGAAACACCATATATTTT
>TRBD2|TRBV7-3|many|TRBJ2-1
CASSLRGTSGGNEQFF
TGTGCCAGCAGCTTAAGGGGGACTAGCGGGGGGAATGAGCAGTTCTTC
>-|TRBV12-3/TRBV12-4|few|TRBJ1-6
CASSSWSGYNSPLHF
TGTGCCAGCAGTTCGTGGTCAGGTTATAATTCACCCCTCCACTTT